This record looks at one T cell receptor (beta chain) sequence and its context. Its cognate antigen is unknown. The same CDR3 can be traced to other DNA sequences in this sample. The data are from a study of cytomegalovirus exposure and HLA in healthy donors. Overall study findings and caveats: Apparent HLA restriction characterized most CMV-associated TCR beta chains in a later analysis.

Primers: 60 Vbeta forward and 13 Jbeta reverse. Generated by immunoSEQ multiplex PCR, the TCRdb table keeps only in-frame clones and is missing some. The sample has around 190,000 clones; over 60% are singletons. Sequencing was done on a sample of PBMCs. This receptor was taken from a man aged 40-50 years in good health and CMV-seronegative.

The CDR3 region is CASSQVPGAISYNEQFF. In nucleotides, the CDR3 is TGCGCCAGCAGCCAAGTGCCGGGAGCCATCTCCTACAATGAGCAGTTCTTC. The chain employs TRBV4-3 and TRBJ2-1, with D tentatively TRBD2 (6 bases). V lost 1 base and J lost 0, with 13 bases in between. This CDR3 comprises 17 residues. CDR1 LGHNA and CDR2 YSLEER come from the germline V gene.